The following is a TCR beta chain sequence with its context. The antigen remains undetermined. General study results and limits: The larger-cohort validation was restricted to a single TCR beta V-J rearrangement rather than whole repertoires. In terms of TCR gene usage, tumor memory CD4+ T cells clustered together with blood and lymph node memory CD4+ cells, as well as with lymph node naive CD4+ cells. Tumor Tregs overlapped most with tumor, then blood, naive CD4+ cells.

Tregs were sorted as CD4+CD25+CD127-/low cells. CDR3 length: 16 amino acids. V was cut by 0 bases and J by 2 bases, with 12 bases left in between. Germline CDR1 and CDR2: SGHNT and YYREEE (reference sequence). After constant-region reverse-primer amplification, full-length variable regions underwent semi-nested PCR with Nested Universal Primer A. Using its own MiXCR run on the 5' RACE reads, TCRdb lists one record per CDR3 protein. Of fewer than 55,000 distinct CDR3 sequences listed, over 20% are singletons. Input material: Tregs sorted from a lymph node. The V call is TRBV5-4, the J call TRBJ2-1; D possibly corresponds to TRBD1 (5 bases). The source of this sequence is a female donor with breast cancer. DNA for the CDR3: TGTGCCAGCAGCTTGGTAAAAGGGGCGGCCTACAATGAGCAGTTCTTC. This translates into CASSLVKGAAYNEQFF.